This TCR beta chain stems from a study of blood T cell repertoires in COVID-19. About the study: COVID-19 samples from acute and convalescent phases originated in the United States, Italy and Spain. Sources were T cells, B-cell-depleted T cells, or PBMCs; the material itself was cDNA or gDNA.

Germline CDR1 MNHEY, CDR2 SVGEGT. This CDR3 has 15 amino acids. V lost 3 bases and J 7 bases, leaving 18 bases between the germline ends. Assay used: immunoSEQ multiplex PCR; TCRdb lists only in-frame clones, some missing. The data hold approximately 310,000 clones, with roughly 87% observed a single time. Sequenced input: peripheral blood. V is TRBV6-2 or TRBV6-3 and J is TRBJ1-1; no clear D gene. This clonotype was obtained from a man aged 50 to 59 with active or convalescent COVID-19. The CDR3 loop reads CASSYWVVGRGEAFF. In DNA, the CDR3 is TGTGCCAGCAGTTATTGGGTGGTCGGACGGGGTGAAGCTTTCTTT.